This T cell receptor (beta chain) is from a study of blood T cell repertoires in COVID-19. Authors' processing steps: It was from reference gene primer amplification that nucleated cell counts were estimated. Measured with immunoSEQ multiplex PCR; TCRdb has only the in-frame clones, and not every one. The DNA gave D and trimming, while V, J and clone size come from that table. The sample consists of approximately 100,000 clones, almost 95% of them appearing once. J lost 0 bases, V lost 7 bases, and 6 bases had no gene match. Germline V CDR1 and CDR2: SGHDT, YYEEEE. This CDR3 has 15 residues. The source material was peripheral blood. The V and J genes are TRBV5-6 and TRBJ2-1, with TRBD1 matching over 8 bases. The receptor was derived from a middle-aged man with active COVID-19. Here the CDR3 reads CASGKTGVSYNEQFF. CDR3 bases: TGTGCCAGCGGAAAGACAGGGGTCTCCTACAATGAGCAGTTCTTC.